Below, 6 T cell receptor beta chains from the same sample are listed, as sequenced in a study of blood T cells in healthy people across ages (dated by TCRdb to 2014 to 2015). The library was prepared using 5' RACE. A second PCR of roughly 6 to 12 cycles was performed with a sample-barcoded 5' primer and a J-beta primer mix. TCRdb's own reprocessing of the public reads used fastp at Q25 and MiXCR and kept productive beta chains. A single entry per CDR3 protein holds the most common genes and DNA from its merged rows. This sample comprises roughly 1.9 million distinct CDR3 sequences, about two fifths of them detected only once. The ten most abundant clones make up about 21% of the sample. Sequencing used blood. The receptor set was obtained from a human donor in good health.

This clonotype appeared a few times. This rearrangement joins TRBV5-1 to TRBJ1-2; the match to TRBD1 covers 7 bases. The ends lost 2 bases at V and 4 bases at J; junction bases unmatched: 5. The CDR3 runs to 14 residues. The germline V gene has CDR1 SGHRS and CDR2 YFSETQ. The CDR3 sequence: CASSFTGDAYGYTF. DNA for the CDR3: TGCGCCAGCAGCTTTACAGGGGATGCCTATGGCTACACCTTC. Drawing the rest from reference TRBV5-1 and TRBJ1-2, the complete variable domain is KAGVTQTPRYLIKTRGQQVTLSCSPISGHRSVSWYQQTPGQGLQFLFEYFSETQRNKGNFPGRFSGRQFSNSRSEMNVSTLELGDSALYLCASSFTGDAYGYTFGSGTRLTVV.

Only a few counts were recorded for this clonotype. The V call is TRBV12-3 or TRBV12-4, the J call TRBJ2-4, with a weak D call TRBD1 (6 bases). This CDR3 comprises 15 residues. Trimming took 5 bases from V and 3 from J, leaving 14 bases between them. CDR3 nucleotides: TGTGCCAGCAGTCAACAGGGTTGGGACAAAAACATTCAGTACTTC. Amino acids: CASSQQGWDKNIQYF.

The genes are TRBV4-3 and TRBJ1-1, with 7 bases aligning to TRBD1. This CDR3 region has 14 residues. V shed 8 bases, J shed 6 bases, and the junction held 12 bases outside the gene matches. The germline V gene encodes CDR1 LGHNA and CDR2 YSLEER. CDR3 in amino acids: CASAVDREVPEAFF. The CDR3, as DNA: TGCGCCAGCGCCGTAGACAGGGAGGTACCTGAAGCTTTCTTT.

In this sample, this clonotype turned up many times. This chain joins TRBV6-5 and TRBJ2-7, with 10 bases fitting TRBD2. Losses at the gene ends were 6 bases for V and 1 base for J; bases not matched to a gene: 9. The germline V gene encodes CDR1 MNHEY and CDR2 SVGAGI. This CDR3 spans 16 amino acids. The CDR3 loop reads CASRPSGGAESYEQYF. The CDR3, as DNA: TGTGCCAGCAGACCGAGCGGGGGGGCCGAGTCCTACGAGCAGTACTTC.

V and J are TRBV29-1 and TRBJ1-4; D may be TRBD1 (6 bases). Deletions cut 1 base from V and 8 bases from J, with 17 bases between. The CDR3 totals 15 residues. Germline CDR1 SQVTM, CDR2 ANQGSEA. The CDR3 sequence: CSVEVGNRVGEKLFF. The CDR3 DNA reads as TGCAGCGTTGAAGTAGGGAACAGGGTGGGGGAAAAACTGTTTTTT.

The chain joins TRBV6-4 to TRBJ1-2; 7 positions agree with TRBD1. J lost 4 bases, V lost 6 bases, and 8 bases had no gene match. Per the germline V gene, CDR1 is MRHNA and CDR2 is SNTAGT. The CDR3 has 14 amino acids. The CDR3 DNA reads TGTGCCAGCAGCCCTGACAGGGTCGGCTATGGCTACACCTTC. Encoded protein: CASSPDRVGYGYTF.